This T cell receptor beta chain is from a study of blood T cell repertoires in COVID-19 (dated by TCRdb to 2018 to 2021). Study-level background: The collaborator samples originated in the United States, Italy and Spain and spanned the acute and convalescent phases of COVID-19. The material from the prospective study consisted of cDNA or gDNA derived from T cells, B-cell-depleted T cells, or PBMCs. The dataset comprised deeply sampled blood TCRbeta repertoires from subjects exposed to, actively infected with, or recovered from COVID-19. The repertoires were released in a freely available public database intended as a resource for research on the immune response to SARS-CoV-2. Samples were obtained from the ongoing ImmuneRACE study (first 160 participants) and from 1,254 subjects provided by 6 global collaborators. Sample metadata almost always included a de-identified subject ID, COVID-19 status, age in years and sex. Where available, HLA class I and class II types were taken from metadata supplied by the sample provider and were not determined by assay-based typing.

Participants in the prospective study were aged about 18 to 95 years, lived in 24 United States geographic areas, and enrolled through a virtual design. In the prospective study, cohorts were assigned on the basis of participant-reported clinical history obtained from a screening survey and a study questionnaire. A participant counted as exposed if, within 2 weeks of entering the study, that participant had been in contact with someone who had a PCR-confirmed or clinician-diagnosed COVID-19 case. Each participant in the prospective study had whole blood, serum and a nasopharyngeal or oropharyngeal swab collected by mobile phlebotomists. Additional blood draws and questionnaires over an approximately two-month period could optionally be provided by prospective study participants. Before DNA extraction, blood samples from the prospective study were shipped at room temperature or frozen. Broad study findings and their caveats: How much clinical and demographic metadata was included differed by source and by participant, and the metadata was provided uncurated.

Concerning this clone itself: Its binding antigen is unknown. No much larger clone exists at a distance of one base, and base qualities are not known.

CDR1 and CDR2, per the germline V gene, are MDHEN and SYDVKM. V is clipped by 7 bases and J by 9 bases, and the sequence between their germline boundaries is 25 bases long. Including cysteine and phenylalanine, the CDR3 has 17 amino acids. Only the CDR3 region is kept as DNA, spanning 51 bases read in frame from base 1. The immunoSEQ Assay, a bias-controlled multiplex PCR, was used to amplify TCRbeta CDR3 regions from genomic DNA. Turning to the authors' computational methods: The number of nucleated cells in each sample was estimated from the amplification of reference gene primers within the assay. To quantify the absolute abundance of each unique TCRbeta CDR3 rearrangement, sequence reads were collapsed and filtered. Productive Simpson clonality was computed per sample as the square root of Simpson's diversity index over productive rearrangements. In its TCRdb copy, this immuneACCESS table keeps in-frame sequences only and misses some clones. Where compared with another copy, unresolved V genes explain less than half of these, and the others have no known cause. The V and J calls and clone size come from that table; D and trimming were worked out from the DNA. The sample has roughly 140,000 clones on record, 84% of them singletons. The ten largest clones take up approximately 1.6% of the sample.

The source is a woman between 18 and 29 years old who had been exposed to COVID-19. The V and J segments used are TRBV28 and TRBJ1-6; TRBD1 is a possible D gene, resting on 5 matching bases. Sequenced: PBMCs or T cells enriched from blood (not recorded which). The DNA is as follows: TGTGCCAGCACGAAGGTCTCACGGGGGGGATATGCTTCACCCCTCCACTTT. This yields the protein CASTKVSRGGYASPLHF. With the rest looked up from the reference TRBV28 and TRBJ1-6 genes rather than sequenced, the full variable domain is DVKVTQSSRYLVKRTGEKVFLECVQDMDHENMFWYRQDPGLGLRLIYFSYDVKMKEKGDIPEGYSVSREKKERFSLILESASTNQTSMYLCASTKVSRGGYASPLHFGNGTRLTVT.